Listed here are 9 T cell receptor beta chains from one sample, sequenced in a study of CD8 T cells in Susac syndrome. An input of roughly 0.5 to 1 ug of RNA was subjected to reverse transcription using random hexamers. MiXCR, applied by TCRdb to the immunoSEQ multiplex PCR reads, yields one record per CDR3 protein. The data show around 99,000 distinct CDR3 sequences, about 95% seen once. Sequencing was carried out using CD4+ T cells from PBMCs. The receptors shown here come from a human donor in good health.

The CDR3 DNA reads as TGTGCCAGCATCCCGGGGTACCCGAGGGGTGGGGGCTACACCTTC. This encodes CASIPGYPRGGGYTF. V and J are TRBV7-2 and TRBJ1-2; maybe TRBD1 (5 bases). Germline CDR1 SGHTA, CDR2 FQGNSA. The CDR3 sequence is 15 residues long. The ends were cut back, 7 bases at V and 8 bases at J, with 23 bases in the middle.

The chain recombines TRBV10-3 with TRBJ2-1; 9 positions agree with TRBD1. The CDR3 consists of 14 residues. V lost 7 bases, J lost 6 bases, and 7 bases stayed unmatched. Germline lookup yields CDR1 ENHRY and CDR2 SYGVKD. The CDR3 nucleotides are TGTGCCATCAAGTCCGGGACAGGGTTCAATGAGCAGTTCTTC. This encodes CAIKSGTGFNEQFF.

This chain joins TRBV30 and TRBJ1-2; tentative D call: TRBD1 (6 bases). The CDR3 runs to 13 residues. The germline V gene encodes CDR1 GTSNPN and CDR2 SVGIG (reference sequence). The V gene lost 5 bases and the J gene lost 8 bases, with 18 bases spanning the gap. The CDR3 loop reads CAWHTGFSYGYTF. In DNA form, the CDR3 reads TGTGCCTGGCACACAGGGTTCTCCTACGGCTACACCTTC.

The chain links TRBV6-5 to TRBJ2-5; D could derive from TRBD1 or TRBD2 (5 bases each). The germline V gene has CDR1 MNHEY and CDR2 SVGAGI. Trimming pared 3 bases from V and 5 bases from J, leaving 16 bases between. The CDR3 has 15 residues. CDR3 region: CASSYSRPGRETQYF. CDR3 sequence (DNA): TGTGCCAGCAGTTATTCCCGTCCGGGACGGGAGACCCAGTACTTC.

J is TRBJ2-1 and V is TRBV13; 7 bases are shared with TRBD1. Trimming took 5 bases from V and 5 from J; bases not matched to a gene: 6. The CDR3 has 14 residues. Per germline, CDR1 PRHDT and CDR2 FYEKMQ (reference sequence). CDR3 residues: CASSAVGQNNEQFF. The CDR3 DNA follows: TGTGCCAGCAGCGCTGTGGGACAGAACAATGAGCAGTTCTTC.

The chain employs TRBV4-3 and TRBJ2-3; D is unresolved. Trimming cost V 4 bases and J 1 base, with 9 bases left between them. CDR1 LGHNA and CDR2 YSLEER come from the germline V gene. The CDR3 is 14 residues long. CDR3 DNA: TGCGCCAGCAGCCCTTCTTGGGGCACAGATACGCAGTATTTT. Its protein product is CASSPSWGTDTQYF.

The genes are TRBV6-2 or TRBV6-3 and TRBJ2-3, with no clear D. The CDR3 extends over 12 amino acids. The germline CDR1 and CDR2 sequences are MNHEY and SVGEGT. Trimming removed 4 bases from V and 4 bases from J, with 6 bases in between. CDR3 bases: TGTGCCAGCAGTTCCACGGCAGATACGCAGTATTTT. Protein sequence: CASSSTADTQYF.

The rearrangement uses TRBV7-9 and TRBJ2-3, with TRBD1 matching 7 bases. Trimming took 5 bases from V and 0 from J; bases not matched to a gene: 8. The CDR3 has 16 residues. The germline V gene encodes CDR1 SEHNR and CDR2 FQNEAQ (reference sequence). The DNA for the CDR3 is TGTGCCAGCAGCCCTACCGGGACAGTGAGCACAGATACGCAGTATTTT. Translated: CASSPTGTVSTDTQYF.

J is TRBJ2-5 and V is TRBV7-2; 12 nucleotides align to TRBD2. V was clipped by 4 bases and J by 3 bases; unmatched bases: 6. The CDR3 totals 16 residues. Germline V gene lookup returns CDR1 SGHTA and CDR2 FQGNSA. CDR3 in DNA: TGTGCCAGCAGCTCTCCTAGCGGGGGGGCTAAAGAGACCCAGTACTTC. Residues: CASSSPSGGAKETQYF.